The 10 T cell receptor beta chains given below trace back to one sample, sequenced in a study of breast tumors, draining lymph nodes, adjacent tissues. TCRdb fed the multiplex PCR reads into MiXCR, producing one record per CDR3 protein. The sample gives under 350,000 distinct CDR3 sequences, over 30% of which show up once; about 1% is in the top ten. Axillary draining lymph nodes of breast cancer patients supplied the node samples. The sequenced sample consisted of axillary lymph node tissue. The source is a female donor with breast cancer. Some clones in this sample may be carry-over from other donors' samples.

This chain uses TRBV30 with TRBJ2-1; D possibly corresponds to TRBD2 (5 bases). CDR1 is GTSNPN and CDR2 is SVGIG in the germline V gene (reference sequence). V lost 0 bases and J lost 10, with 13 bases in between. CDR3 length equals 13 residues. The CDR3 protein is CAWSVRLAVEQFF. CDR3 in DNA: TGTGCCTGGAGTGTAAGGCTAGCTGTCGAGCAGTTCTTC.

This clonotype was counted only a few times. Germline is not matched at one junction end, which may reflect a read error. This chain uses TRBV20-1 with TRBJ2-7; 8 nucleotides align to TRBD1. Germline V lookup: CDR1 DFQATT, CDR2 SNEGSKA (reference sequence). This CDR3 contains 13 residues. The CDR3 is CSARPGGFYAQYF. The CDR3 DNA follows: TGCAGTGCTAGGCCAGGGGGCTTTTACGCGCAGTACTTC.

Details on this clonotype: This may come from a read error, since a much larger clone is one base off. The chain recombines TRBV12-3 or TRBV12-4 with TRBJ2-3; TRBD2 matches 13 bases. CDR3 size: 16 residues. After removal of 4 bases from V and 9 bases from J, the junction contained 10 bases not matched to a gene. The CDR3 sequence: CASSSPGTSGIETQYF. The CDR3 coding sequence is TGTGCCAGCAGTTCACCGGGGACTAGCGGGATAGAAACGCAGTATTTT.

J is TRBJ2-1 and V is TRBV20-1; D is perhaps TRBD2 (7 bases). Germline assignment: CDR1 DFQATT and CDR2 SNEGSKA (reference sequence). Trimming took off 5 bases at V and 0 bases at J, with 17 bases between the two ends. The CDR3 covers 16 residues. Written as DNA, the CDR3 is TGCAGTGCTGGACGGGGGGCCTCAAGCTCCTACAATGAGCAGTTCTTC. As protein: CSAGRGASSSYNEQFF.

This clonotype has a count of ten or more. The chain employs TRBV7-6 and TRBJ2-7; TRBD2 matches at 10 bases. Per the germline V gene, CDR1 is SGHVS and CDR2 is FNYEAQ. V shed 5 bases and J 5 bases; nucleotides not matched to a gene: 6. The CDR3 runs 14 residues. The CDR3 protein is CASSQLAGYDEQYF. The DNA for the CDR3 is TGTGCCAGCAGCCAACTAGCGGGATATGACGAGCAGTACTTC.

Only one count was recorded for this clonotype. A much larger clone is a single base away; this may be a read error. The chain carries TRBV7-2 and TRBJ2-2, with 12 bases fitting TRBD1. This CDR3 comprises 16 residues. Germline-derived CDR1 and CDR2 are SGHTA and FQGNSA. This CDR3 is CASSLRGTGGTGGLFF. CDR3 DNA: TGTGCCAGCAGCCTCCGAGGGACAGGGGGCACCGGGGGGCTGTTTTTT.

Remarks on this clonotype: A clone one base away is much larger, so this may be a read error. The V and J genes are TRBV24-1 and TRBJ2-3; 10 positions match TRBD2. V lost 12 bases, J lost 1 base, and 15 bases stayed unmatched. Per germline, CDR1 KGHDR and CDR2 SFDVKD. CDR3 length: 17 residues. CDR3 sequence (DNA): TGTGCCTGCAGTTACGGACCCGGGACTAGCGGCACAGATACGCAGTATTTT. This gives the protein CACSYGPGTSGTDTQYF.

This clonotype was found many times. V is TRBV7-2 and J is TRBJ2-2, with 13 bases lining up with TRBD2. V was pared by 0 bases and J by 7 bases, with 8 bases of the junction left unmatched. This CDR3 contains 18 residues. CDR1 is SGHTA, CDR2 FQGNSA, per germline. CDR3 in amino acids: CASSLAPLAGGKSGELFF. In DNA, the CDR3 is TGTGCCAGCAGCTTAGCGCCACTAGCGGGAGGGAAAAGCGGGGAGCTGTTTTTT.

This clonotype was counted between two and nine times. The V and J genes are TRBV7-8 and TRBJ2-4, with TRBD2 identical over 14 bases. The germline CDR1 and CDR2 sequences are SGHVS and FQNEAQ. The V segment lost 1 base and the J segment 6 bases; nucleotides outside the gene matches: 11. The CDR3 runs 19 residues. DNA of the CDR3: TGTGCCAGCAGCTTAGGGTCCCGACTAGCGGGAGGGGTGGGAAACATTCAGTACTTC. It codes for CASSLGSRLAGGVGNIQYF.

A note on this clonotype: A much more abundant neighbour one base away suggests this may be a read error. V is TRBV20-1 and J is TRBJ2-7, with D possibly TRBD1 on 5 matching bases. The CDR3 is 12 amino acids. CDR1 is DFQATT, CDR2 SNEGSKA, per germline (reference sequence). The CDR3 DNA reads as TGCAGTGCTCTCGACAGTACCTACGAGCAGTGCTTC. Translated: CSALDSTYEQCF.